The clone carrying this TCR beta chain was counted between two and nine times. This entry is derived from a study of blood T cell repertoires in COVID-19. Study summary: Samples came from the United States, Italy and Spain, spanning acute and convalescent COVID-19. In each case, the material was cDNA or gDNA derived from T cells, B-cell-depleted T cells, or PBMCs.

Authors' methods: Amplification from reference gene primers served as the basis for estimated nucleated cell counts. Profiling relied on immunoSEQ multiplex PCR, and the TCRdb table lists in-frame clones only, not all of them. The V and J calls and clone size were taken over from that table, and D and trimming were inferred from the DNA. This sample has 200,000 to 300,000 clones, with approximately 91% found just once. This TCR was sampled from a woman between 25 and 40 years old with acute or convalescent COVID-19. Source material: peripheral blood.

CDR3 region: CASSQVGGNTEAFF. In DNA, the CDR3 is TGCGCCAGCAGCCAAGTAGGAGGGAACACTGAAGCTTTCTTT. This chain joins TRBV4-3 and TRBJ1-1; D unresolved. The CDR3 sequence is 14 residues long. The germline CDR1 and CDR2 sequences are LGHNA and YSLEER. Trimming took off 1 base at V and 1 base at J, with 7 bases between the two ends.